The entry that follows covers one T cell receptor (beta chain) sequence. What it recognizes is unknown. At the DNA level, this CDR3 is encoded by other sequences in the same sample as well. Assay used: immunoSEQ multiplex PCR; TCRdb lists only in-frame clones, some missing. Of fewer than 400,000 clones in the sample, 86% were seen once. The germline gives CDR1 GTSNPN, CDR2 SVGIG (reference sequence). The length of the CDR3 is 12 residues. Trimming took off 1 base at V and 6 bases at J, with 8 bases between the two ends. Specified treatment: around 19 received Ad26.COV2.S at low or high dose, single or two shots; roughly five received placebo; per-sample allocation not given. Day 63 after the first vaccine or placebo injection was the time point for sampling. Ad26 vector vaccine expressed Wuhan-strain SARS-CoV-2 spike. The data stem from a study of Ad26.COV2.S vaccination and SARS-CoV-2 variants. Study conclusions and caveats: Substantial breadth in spike-specific CD8+ and CD4+ T cell responses was reportedly seen after vaccination.

The V gene is TRBV30, the J gene TRBJ2-3; D possibly uses TRBD1 or TRBD2 (6 bases each). Sequencing used peripheral blood, obtained in a trial of Ad26.COV2.S vaccine versus placebo. This receptor was identified in a person aged 18 to 59 who received the Ad26.COV2.S COVID-19 vaccine or a placebo. The CDR3 bases are TGTGCCTGGAGTGGGGGGGCGGATACGCAGTATTTT. This codes for CAWSGGADTQYF.